These 19 T cell receptor beta chains were sequenced from one sample in a study of graft-versus-host responses after intestinal transplantation. Assay used: immunoSEQ multiplex PCR; TCRdb lists only in-frame clones, some missing. The sample contains roughly 17,000 clones, about two fifths of which appear only once. Irradiated, violet-dye-labeled stimulators (around 200,000) were plated alongside around 200,000 CFSE-labeled responders. Sample: alloreactive CD8+ T cells from a mixed lymphocyte reaction culture, taken before intestinal transplant. Specified subset: CFSE-low proliferating T cells sorted from approximately 6-day pre-transplant mixed lymphocyte reaction (GvH or HvG direction). The receptors here all came from a human patient who received an intestinal transplant.

In its sample, this clone was seen a few times. This sequence joins TRBV12-5 and TRBJ2-7; perhaps TRBD1 as D (5 bases). V lost 0 bases and J 6 bases, leaving 6 bases between the germline ends. CDR3 length equals 12 residues. Per the germline V gene, CDR1 is LGHNT and CDR2 is FRNRAP. The CDR3 DNA reads TGTGCTAGTGGTTTGGTAGGGGCCGAGCAGTACTTC. Translated, it gives CASGLVGAEQYF.

The J gene is TRBJ2-7, the V gene TRBV29-1, with 12 bases aligning to TRBD2. The trim removed 4 bases at V and 4 bases at J, leaving 5 bases unmatched. CDR1 is SQVTM, CDR2 ANQGSEA, per germline. The CDR3 is 14 amino acids. The CDR3 bases are TGCAGCGTTGGTTCTAGCGGGAGGGGGTACGAGCAGTACTTC. This sequence encodes CSVGSSGRGYEQYF.

The DNA of the CDR3 is TGCGCCAGCATAGCCCAGAGGAGGGGGGCGTCTTATGCCTACGAGCAGTACTTC. It specifies CASIAQRRGASYAYEQYF. The chain is built from TRBV5-1 and TRBJ2-7; perhaps D is TRBD1 or TRBD2 (6 bases each). This CDR3 is built from 18 residues. Looked up from germline, CDR1 is SGHRS and CDR2 is YFSETQ. V lost 6 bases and J lost 2, with 27 bases in between.

In this sample, this clone turned up a few times. The chain is built from TRBV10-3 and TRBJ2-3; 13 nucleotides line up with TRBD2. J lost 4 bases, V lost 6 bases, and 7 bases had no gene match. Germline V gene lookup returns CDR1 ENHRY and CDR2 SYGVKD. The CDR3 runs 16 residues. CDR3 DNA sequence: TGTGCCATCAGGCCACTAGCGGGAGGGCCGGCAGATACGCAGTATTTT. It yields the protein CAIRPLAGGPADTQYF.

The CDR3 here is CASSYTSAPYNEQFF. In DNA, the CDR3 is TGTGCCAGCAGTTACACTAGCGCCCCATACAATGAGCAGTTCTTC. The rearrangement uses TRBV6-6 and TRBJ2-1; 7 nucleotides line up with TRBD2. With 2 bases clipped from V and 4 bases from J, the junction kept 5 bases outside the gene matches. CDR3 length equals 15 residues. The germline V gene encodes CDR1 MNHNY and CDR2 SVGAGI (reference sequence).

DNA of the CDR3: TGTGCCAGCAGTGAATTCCACGAGCAGTACTTC. It encodes CASSEFHEQYF. This chain connects TRBV25-1 to TRBJ2-7; D is unclear. CDR1 and CDR2 (germline): MGHDK, SYGVNS. The CDR3 sequence is 11 residues long. V shed 1 base and J shed 5 bases, with 3 bases lying between them.

This chain uses TRBV7-3 with TRBJ2-1; 7 bases are a match to TRBD2. V dropped 5 bases and J dropped 2; count of bases not matched to a gene: 15. The CDR3 is 18 residues long. Germline CDR1 reads SGHTA; CDR2 reads FQGTGA. The CDR3 reads CASSPLGSLAVAYNEQFF. In nucleotides, the CDR3 is TGTGCCAGCAGCCCCCTAGGATCCCTAGCGGTAGCCTACAATGAGCAGTTCTTC. The full variable domain, with the rest looked up from reference TRBV7-3 and TRBJ2-1, is GAGVSQTPSNKVTEKGKYVELRCDPISGHTALYWYRQSLGQGPEFLIYFQGTGAADDSGLPNDRFFAVRPEGSVSTLKIQRTERGDSAVYLCASSPLGSLAVAYNEQFFGPGTRLTVL.

The chain joins TRBV6-4 to TRBJ2-1; 8 bases are a match to TRBD1. The CDR3 length is 18 residues. Germline loops: CDR1 MRHNA, CDR2 SNTAGT. The trim removed 9 bases at V and 10 bases at J, leaving 26 bases unmatched. CDR3 DNA: TGTGCCAGAACGGCTACTTTTCACAGACAGGGGATGAGGTTAGAGCAGTTCTTC. It yields the protein CARTATFHRQGMRLEQFF.

The J gene is TRBJ2-5, the V gene TRBV5-1; D not certain. The CDR3 is made up of 12 amino acids. Germline-derived CDR1 and CDR2 are SGHRS and YFSETQ. Trimming removed 0 bases from V and 5 bases from J, with 5 bases in between. The CDR3 DNA sequence: TGCGCCAGCAGCTTGGCGTTGGAGACCCAGTACTTC. This translates into CASSLALETQYF. The full variable domain, with the rest looked up from reference TRBV5-1 and TRBJ2-5, is KAGVTQTPRYLIKTRGQQVTLSCSPISGHRSVSWYQQTPGQGLQFLFEYFSETQRNKGNFPGRFSGRQFSNSRSEMNVSTLELGDSALYLCASSLALETQYFGPGTRLLVL.

The chain is built from TRBV12-1 and TRBJ2-3; the table calls TRBD2, which could not be checked here. TRBV12-1 is a pseudogene. The CDR3 is 17 amino acids. The CDR3 DNA follows: TGTGCCAGCAGCTTTGCGCTAGCGGGAGGTATTATAGATACGCAGTATTTT. Protein: CASSFALAGGIIDTQYF.

The chain employs TRBV10-1 and TRBJ2-5; D is perhaps TRBD1 (6 bases). V dropped 3 bases and J dropped 4 bases, with 9 bases sitting between them. Germline V gene lookup returns CDR1 WNHNN and CDR2 SYGVQD (reference sequence). The length of the CDR3 is 13 residues. CDR3 in DNA: TGCGCCAGCAGTGAATCAGGGGCAGAGACCCAGTACTTC. Protein product: CASSESGAETQYF.

CDR3 bases: TGCGCCAGCAGCCAAGACCCGACAGGGAACTATGGCTACACCTTC. This encodes CASSQDPTGNYGYTF. The gene calls are TRBV4-1 and TRBJ1-2; the match to TRBD1 covers 7 bases. There are 15 residues in the CDR3. Germline V gene lookup returns CDR1 MGHRA and CDR2 YSYEKL. V lost 0 bases, J lost 2 bases, and 3 bases stayed unmatched.

This clone was picked up a small number of times. The J gene is TRBJ2-1, the V gene TRBV2; TRBD2 agrees at 11 bases. V trimming: 5 bases; J trimming: 3 bases; junction bases outside the gene matches: 6. Germline values: CDR1 SNHLY, CDR2 FYNNEI. The CDR3 sequence is 16 residues long. The CDR3 DNA sequence: TGTGCCAGCAGTACCGGGACTAGCGGATTCTACAATGAGCAGTTCTTC. This gives the protein CASSTGTSGFYNEQFF.

This clone was observed a handful of times. The rearrangement uses TRBV5-1 and TRBJ2-1, with 12 nucleotides matching TRBD2. This CDR3 is built from 14 residues. J was trimmed by 14 bases and V by 4 bases; bases with no gene match: 10. Germline V gene data show CDR1 as SGHRS and CDR2 as YFSETQ. CDR3: CASSLQLAGGGEFF. DNA of the CDR3: TGCGCCAGCAGCCTCCAGCTAGCGGGAGGGGGGGAGTTCTTC.

This clone appeared once. One end of the junction fails to match germline, which may point to a read error. The rearrangement uses TRBV5-1 and TRBJ1-2, with a tentative D call TRBD1 (6 bases). CDR3 length: 16 amino acids. Looked up from germline, CDR1 is SGHRS and CDR2 is YFSETQ. This CDR3 reads CASSAKQGPMIYGYTF. DNA for the CDR3: TGTGCCAGCAGCGCTAAACAGGGCCCGATGATCTATGGCTACACCTTC.

This clone was counted between two and nine times. The chain joins TRBV27 to TRBJ2-1, with 9 bases matching TRBD1. This CDR3 is built from 17 residues. V shed 4 bases, J shed 7 bases, and the junction held 14 bases outside the gene matches. Germline assignment: CDR1 MNHEY and CDR2 SMNVEV (reference sequence). This CDR3 is CASSSYLTGGLGNEQFF. CDR3 nucleotides: TGTGCCAGCAGTTCCTACTTGACAGGGGGTTTGGGGAATGAGCAGTTCTTC.

To note about this clone: The sample contains more than one DNA sequence encoding this CDR3. This sequence joins TRBV5-1 and TRBJ1-5; D might be TRBD1 (6 bases). The length of the CDR3 is 14 residues. The ends were cut back, 3 bases at V and 14 bases at J, with 21 bases in the middle. Germline lookup yields CDR1 SGHRS and CDR2 YFSETQ. This CDR3 reads CASSSIPGGGIKHF. The CDR3, as DNA: TGCGCCAGCAGCTCTATACCGGGGGGCGGGATTAAGCATTTT.

This clone showed up just a few times. The chain recombines TRBV4-3 with TRBJ2-7; 7 bases fit TRBD2. J was trimmed by 6 bases and V by 4 bases; bases with no gene match: 6. The CDR3 extends over 13 amino acids. Germline CDR1 reads LGHNA; CDR2 reads YSLEER. The CDR3 DNA reads as TGCGCCAGCAGCCCCGGACTAGGCGGCGAGCAGTACTTC. Residues: CASSPGLGGEQYF.

By share, this clone ranks as medium-sized (0.01 to 0.1%). The J gene is TRBJ2-7, the V gene TRBV30; D is unclear. The CDR3 sequence is 11 residues long. Germline V gene lookup returns CDR1 GTSNPN and CDR2 SVGIG (reference sequence). V was cut by 1 base and J by 4 bases, with 5 bases left in between. CDR3 loop: CAWSAGYEQYF. The DNA for the CDR3 is TGTGCCTGGAGTGCCGGGTACGAGCAGTACTTC.